This TCR beta chain was recovered during a study of blood T cell repertoires in COVID-19. Germline V gene lookup returns CDR1 SNHLY and CDR2 FYNNEI. The CDR3 totals 13 residues. Trimming cost V 3 bases and J 7 bases, with 13 bases left between them. TCRdb's copy holds only in-frame clones and misses some; the assay was immunoSEQ multiplex PCR. Among some 140,000 clones listed, over 75% were seen once. This TCR derives from a man between 65 and 85 years old with active COVID-19. J is TRBJ2-7 and V is TRBV2; perhaps TRBD2 as D (6 bases). Sequencing input: peripheral blood. The CDR3 nucleotides are TGTGCCAGCAGTGACACTCCGGGGAGGGAGCAGTACTTC. Residues: CASSDTPGREQYF. Full variable domain (missing parts from reference TRBV2 and TRBJ2-7): EPEVTQTPSHQVTQMGQEVILRCVPISNHLYFYWYRQILGQKVEFLVSFYNNEISEKSEIFDDQFSVERPDGSNFTLKIRSTKLEDSAMYFCASSDTPGREQYFGPGTRLTVT.